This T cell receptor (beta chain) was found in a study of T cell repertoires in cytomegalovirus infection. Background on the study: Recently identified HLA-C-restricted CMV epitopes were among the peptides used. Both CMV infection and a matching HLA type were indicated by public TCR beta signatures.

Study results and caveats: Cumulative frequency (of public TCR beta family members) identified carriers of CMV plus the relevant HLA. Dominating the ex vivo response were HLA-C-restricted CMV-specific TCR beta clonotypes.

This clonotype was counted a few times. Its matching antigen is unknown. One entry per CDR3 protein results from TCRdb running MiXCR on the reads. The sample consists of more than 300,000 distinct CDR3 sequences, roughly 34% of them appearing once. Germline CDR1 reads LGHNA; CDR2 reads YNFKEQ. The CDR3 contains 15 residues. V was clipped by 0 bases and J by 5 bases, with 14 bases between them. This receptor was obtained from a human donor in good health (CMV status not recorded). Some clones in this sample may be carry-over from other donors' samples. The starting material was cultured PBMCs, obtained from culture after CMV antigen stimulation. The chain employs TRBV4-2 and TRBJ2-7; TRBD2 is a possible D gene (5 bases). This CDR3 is CASSQDNRGSDEQYF. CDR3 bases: TGTGCCAGCAGCCAAGATAATCGAGGTAGCGACGAGCAGTACTTC.